This TCR beta chain was sequenced for a study of T cell repertoires in cytomegalovirus infection. Study-level information: Signatures in public TCR beta sequences pointed to both CMV infection and matching HLA type. Whole-study results and caveats: In two of eight donors, the top clonotype was HLA-C-restricted CMV-specific.

TCRdb passed the reads through MiXCR, listing each CDR3 protein once. This sample has approximately 730,000 distinct CDR3 sequences, with roughly 36% found just once. This CDR3 has 18 residues. Deletions cut 2 bases from V and 0 bases from J, with 14 bases between. In germline, CDR1 is SGHVS, CDR2 FQNEAQ. For this clonotype: The antigen is undetermined.

This sequence joins TRBV7-8 and TRBJ1-6; D unclear. The sequence was obtained from a human donor in good health (CMV status not recorded). Some clones in this sample may be carry-over from other donors' samples. The sample here was cultured PBMCs, taken from culture after CMV antigen stimulation. The CDR3 here is CASSLFGQASSYNSPLHF. The CDR3 coding sequence is TGTGCCAGCAGCTTATTTGGGCAGGCGAGCTCCTATAATTCACCCCTCCACTTT.